This entry features one TCR beta chain sequence. This entry comes from a study of blood T cell repertoires in COVID-19. Study-wide context: The United States, Italy and Spain were the sources of the acute and convalescent COVID-19 samples.

Original handling: Amplifying reference gene primers gave estimates of nucleated cell counts. TCRdb's copy holds only in-frame clones and misses some; the assay was immunoSEQ multiplex PCR. The DNA was the basis for D and trimming; V, J and clone size are from that table. In the table there are 380,000 or so clones, approximately 85% of which are singletons. CDR3 length: 14 amino acids. Participants reported their clinical history, and cohort assignment relied on those reports. The sample taken for sequencing was PBMCs or T cells enriched from blood (not recorded which). This chain joins TRBV1 and TRBJ1-4; the table gives TRBD1 as D, unverified against the DNA. TRBV1 is an annotated pseudogene. The sequence was obtained from a woman between 35 and 50 years old with acute COVID-19. The CDR3 protein is CTSSLQQTHEKLFF. The DNA for the CDR3 is TGCACCAGCAGCCTACAGCAGACGCATGAAAAACTGTTTTTT.